The 22 T cell receptor beta chains in this list originate from one sample, sequenced in a study of CD8+ T cells in alopecia areata. Following extraction, RNA underwent reverse transcription to cDNA, which served as the sequencing template. The method was immunoSEQ multiplex PCR; TCRdb's version includes in-frame clones alone and lacks a portion of them. The sample includes approximately 280,000 clones, over 45% of them seen just once. Treatment in this sample: oral pan-JAK inhibitor, 5-10 mg twice daily. The sample in question was CD4+ T cells sorted from blood, obtained at week 24, from a patient treated with tofacitinib. Receptors were obtained from a human donor with alopecia areata.

This chain links TRBV4-1 with TRBJ1-1, with 9 bases fitting TRBD1. Germline trimming cut 4 bases from V and 5 bases from J; bases unmatched to any gene: 11. The CDR3 spans 16 residues. CDR1 and CDR2 (germline): MGHRA, YSYEKL. This CDR3 is CASSPGTGWQVTEAFF. The CDR3 bases are TGCGCCAGCAGCCCAGGGACAGGGTGGCAAGTGACTGAAGCTTTCTTT.

The gene calls are TRBV18 and TRBJ1-2; D remains ambiguous. The V gene lost 2 bases and the J gene lost 2 bases, with 12 bases spanning the gap. This CDR3 comprises 15 residues. Germline-derived CDR1 and CDR2 are KGHSH and LQKENI. CDR3 nucleotide sequence: TGTGCCAGCTCACCATTTGGGCAAAGCAACTATGGCTACACCTTC. Amino acid sequence: CASSPFGQSNYGYTF.

The chain uses TRBV27 and TRBJ2-7; D may be TRBD1 or TRBD2 (5 bases each). CDR3 size: 13 residues. CDR1 is MNHEY and CDR2 is SMNVEV in the germline V gene (reference sequence). Trimming pared 4 bases from V and 1 base from J, leaving 8 bases between. The CDR3 DNA reads TGTGCCAGCAGTTCGGGACCATCCTACGAGCAGTACTTC. Residues: CASSSGPSYEQYF.

The rearrangement uses TRBV15 and TRBJ2-5; TRBD2 is a possible D gene (6 bases). CDR1 and CDR2 (germline): LNHNV, YYDKDF (reference sequence). Trimming removed 4 bases from V and 2 bases from J, with 14 bases in between. The CDR3 loop spans 15 amino acids. The CDR3 region is CATSTLGGRQETQYF. The CDR3 coding sequence is TGTGCCACCAGCACGCTCGGGGGTAGACAAGAGACCCAGTACTTC.

The chain recombines TRBV13 with TRBJ1-2, with 11 bases aligning to TRBD1. The V and J ends lost 3 bases and 7 bases, in that order; junction bases with no gene match: 7. The CDR3 consists of 15 residues. Germline loops: CDR1 PRHDT, CDR2 FYEKMQ (reference sequence). The CDR3 sequence: CASSFRDRGFFGYTF. The CDR3 nucleotides are TGTGCCAGCAGCTTTAGGGACAGGGGGTTTTTTGGCTACACCTTC.

The gene calls are TRBV27 and TRBJ2-2; D tentatively reads TRBD1 or TRBD2 (6 bases each). The germline V and J ends were trimmed by 2 bases and 0 bases, with 7 bases remaining between them. CDR1 is MNHEY, CDR2 SMNVEV, per germline (reference sequence). The length of the CDR3 is 15 residues. CDR3 protein: CASSLRGANTGELFF. CDR3 in DNA: TGTGCCAGCAGTTTAAGGGGGGCGAACACCGGGGAGCTGTTTTTT.

This chain uses TRBV9 with TRBJ2-2; TRBD2 might be the D (6 bases). Trimming left V 2 bases short and J 0 bases short, with 11 bases between. The CDR3 has 16 residues. The V gene's germline CDR1 is SGDLS and CDR2 YYNGEE. CDR3 protein: CASSVGGTANTGELFF. The CDR3 DNA sequence: TGTGCCAGCAGCGTCGGCGGGACTGCGAACACCGGGGAGCTGTTTTTT.

The chain combines TRBV6-1 with TRBJ2-4; 8 positions match TRBD1. The CDR3 is made up of 14 amino acids. Trimming removed 6 bases from V and 6 bases from J; junction bases left unmatched: 7. Germline loops: CDR1 MNHNS, CDR2 SASEGT. CDR3 bases: TGTGCCAGCAGCCCGACAGGGGTGGGAAACATTCAGTACTTC. Amino acids: CASSPTGVGNIQYF.

This rearrangement joins TRBV11-2 to TRBJ2-5; unclear D gene. Germline V gene lookup returns CDR1 SGHAT and CDR2 FQNNGV. Deletions cut 5 bases from V and 3 bases from J, with 10 bases between. The CDR3 consists of 13 residues. The CDR3 DNA sequence: TGTGCCAGCAGCCCACCCTCCGAAGAGACCCAGTACTTC. Protein: CASSPPSEETQYF.

This sequence joins TRBV7-2 and TRBJ2-7, with D tentatively TRBD2 (6 bases). Trimming removed 5 bases at V and 0 bases at J, with 14 bases between. Germline V gives CDR1 SGHTA, CDR2 FQGNSA. This CDR3 is 15 amino acids long. The CDR3 nucleotides read TGTGCCAGCAGCCGGTCGGGGGTCTCCTCCTACGAGCAGTACTTC. Its protein product is CASSRSGVSSYEQYF.

This clone was found a few times. The rearrangement links TRBV4-1 to TRBJ1-5; no clear D gene. Germline CDR1 MGHRA, CDR2 YSYEKL. V lost 0 bases and J 7 bases, leaving 10 bases between the germline ends. The CDR3 covers 14 residues. Here the CDR3 reads CASSQDGPSQPQHF. CDR3 bases: TGCGCCAGCAGCCAAGATGGACCGAGCCAGCCCCAGCATTTT.

This clone was found a few times. The chain combines TRBV4-1 with TRBJ1-1; D is possibly TRBD1 (6 bases). CDR3 length: 14 residues. Trimming left V 3 bases short and J 1 base short, with 9 bases between. Germline values: CDR1 MGHRA, CDR2 YSYEKL. CDR3 nucleotide sequence: TGCGCCAGCAGCCATCAGACAGGGAACACTGAAGCTTTCTTT. Translation: CASSHQTGNTEAFF.

This chain uses TRBV29-1 with TRBJ2-7; tentatively, D is TRBD2 (5 bases). CDR3 length: 13 residues. V dropped 5 bases and J dropped 3 bases, with 14 bases sitting between them. Germline CDR1 SQVTM, CDR2 ANQGSEA. CDR3 sequence (DNA): TGCAGCGTTCTCAGCCCTCGGGACTACGAGCAGTACTTC. Translated, it gives CSVLSPRDYEQYF.

This chain uses TRBV16 with TRBJ1-2; D ambiguous. CDR1 KGHSY and CDR2 FQNENV come from the germline V gene. With 2 bases removed from V and 8 bases from J, the gap between germline ends came to 6 bases. The CDR3 runs to 11 residues. The CDR3 DNA reads as TGTGCCAGCAGCCAAAGGGAAGGCTACACCTTC. Translated: CASSQREGYTF.

This clone was detected only once. DNA of the CDR3: TGTGCCAGCAGCCCCCCCCAGGGGGTGATCTACGAGCAGTACTTC. Its protein is CASSPPQGVIYEQYF. The rearrangement links TRBV28 to TRBJ2-7; 7 nucleotides line up with TRBD1. Germline V CDR1 and CDR2: MDHEN, SYDVKM. There are 15 residues in the CDR3. The ends lost 6 bases at V and 3 bases at J; junction bases unmatched: 11.

DNA for the CDR3: TGCGCCAGCAGCATCGACAGGGAAAGAAGGTCTGAAGCTTTCTTT. Its protein is CASSIDRERRSEAFF. The V call is TRBV5-1, the J call TRBJ1-1; 7 positions agree with TRBD1. Unmatched junction bases numbered 12, after V lost 4 bases and J lost 6 bases. The CDR3 sequence is 15 residues long. From germline, CDR1 is SGHRS and CDR2 YFSETQ.

The gene calls are TRBV5-1 and TRBJ2-3; a weak D match, TRBD2 (5 bases). CDR1 is SGHRS and CDR2 is YFSETQ in the germline V gene. V lost 6 bases and J lost 6, with 23 bases in between. The CDR3 covers 16 residues. The CDR3 region is CASKSSRDWPSDTQYF. CDR3 in DNA: TGCGCCAGCAAGTCATCCCGGGATTGGCCCTCCGATACGCAGTATTTT.

The chain employs TRBV5-1 and TRBJ1-5, with D unclear. The length of the CDR3 is 15 residues. Trimming took off 1 base at V and 2 bases at J, with 10 bases between the two ends. Germline values: CDR1 SGHRS, CDR2 YFSETQ. Here the CDR3 DNA reads TGCGCCAGCAGCTTGTCGGGCGGAGGCAATCAGCCCCAGCATTTT. It is translated as CASSLSGGGNQPQHF.

The V call is TRBV20-1, the J call TRBJ1-1, with unresolved D. The V and J ends lost 5 bases and 0 bases respectively, with 1 base between them. Germline CDR1 and CDR2: DFQATT and SNEGSKA (reference sequence). The CDR3 loop spans 10 amino acids. The CDR3 DNA follows: TGCAGTGCTCTGAACACTGAAGCTTTCTTT. Protein sequence: CSALNTEAFF.

This chain joins TRBV30 and TRBJ2-3; 7 bases are a match to TRBD2. CDR1 and CDR2 (germline): GTSNPN, SVGIG (reference sequence). Losses at the gene ends were 0 bases for V and 9 bases for J; bases not matched to a gene: 3. This CDR3 is 12 amino acids long. The CDR3 nucleotides are TGTGCCTGGAGTGTACGGGGAGGGACGCAGTATTTT. Its protein is CAWSVRGGTQYF.

This sequence joins TRBV30 and TRBJ2-2, with 9 bases matching TRBD1. Trimming took 5 bases from V and 5 from J; bases not matched to a gene: 9. From germline, CDR1 is GTSNPN and CDR2 SVGIG (reference sequence). This CDR3 region has 15 residues. This CDR3 reads CAWAPQGARTGELFF. The CDR3 nucleotides read TGTGCCTGGGCCCCACAGGGGGCGAGGACCGGGGAGCTGTTTTTT.

Here the CDR3 DNA reads TGCGCCAGCCCTACCGGGACTAGGTGCACCGGGGAGCTGTTTTTT. Its protein product is CASPTGTRCTGELFF. The chain carries TRBV23-1 and TRBJ2-2, with 8 bases aligning to TRBD2. TRBV23-1 is an open reading frame whose function is uncertain. The CDR3 contains 15 residues. The ends lost 8 bases at V and 4 bases at J; junction bases unmatched: 9.